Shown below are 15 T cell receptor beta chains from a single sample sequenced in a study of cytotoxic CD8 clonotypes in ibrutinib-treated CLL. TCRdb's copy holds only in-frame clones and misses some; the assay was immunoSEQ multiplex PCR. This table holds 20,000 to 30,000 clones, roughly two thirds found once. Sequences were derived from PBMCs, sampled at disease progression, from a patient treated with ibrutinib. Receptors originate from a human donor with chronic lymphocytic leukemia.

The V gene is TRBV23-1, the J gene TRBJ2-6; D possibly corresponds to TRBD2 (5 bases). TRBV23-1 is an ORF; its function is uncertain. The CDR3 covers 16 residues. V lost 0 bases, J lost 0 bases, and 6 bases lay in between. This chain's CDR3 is CASSQSSGSGANVLTF. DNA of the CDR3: TGCGCCAGCAGTCAATCGAGCGGCTCTGGGGCCAACGTCCTGACTTTC.

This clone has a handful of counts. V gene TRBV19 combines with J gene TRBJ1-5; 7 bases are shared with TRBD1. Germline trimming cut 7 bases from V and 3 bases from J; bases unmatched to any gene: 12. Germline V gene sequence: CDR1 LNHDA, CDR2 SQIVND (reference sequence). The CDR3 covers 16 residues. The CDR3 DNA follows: TGTGCCAGTACTACGAGTCGAGACAGGGTCAATCAGCCCCAGCATTTT. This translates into CASTTSRDRVNQPQHF.

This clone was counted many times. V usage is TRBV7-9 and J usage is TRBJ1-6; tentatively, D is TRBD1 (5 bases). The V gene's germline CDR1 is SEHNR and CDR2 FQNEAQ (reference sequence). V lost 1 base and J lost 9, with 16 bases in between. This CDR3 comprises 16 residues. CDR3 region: CASSLGRGRVASPLHF. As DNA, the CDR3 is TGTGCCAGCAGCTTAGGACGGGGCAGGGTGGCTTCACCCCTCCACTTT.

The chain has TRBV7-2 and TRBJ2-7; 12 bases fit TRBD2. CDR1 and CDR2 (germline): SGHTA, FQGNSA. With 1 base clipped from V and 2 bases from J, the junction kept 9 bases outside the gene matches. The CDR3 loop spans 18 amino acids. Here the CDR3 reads CASSLEATSGGATYEQYF. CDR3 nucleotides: TGTGCCAGCAGCTTAGAGGCGACTAGCGGGGGTGCTACCTACGAGCAGTACTTC.

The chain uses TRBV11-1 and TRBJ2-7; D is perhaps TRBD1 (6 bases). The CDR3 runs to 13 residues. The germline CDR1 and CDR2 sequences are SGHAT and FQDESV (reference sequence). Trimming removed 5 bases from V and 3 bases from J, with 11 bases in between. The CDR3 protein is CASSTGTGYEQYF. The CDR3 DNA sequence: TGTGCCAGCAGCACAGGGACGGGCTACGAGCAGTACTTC.

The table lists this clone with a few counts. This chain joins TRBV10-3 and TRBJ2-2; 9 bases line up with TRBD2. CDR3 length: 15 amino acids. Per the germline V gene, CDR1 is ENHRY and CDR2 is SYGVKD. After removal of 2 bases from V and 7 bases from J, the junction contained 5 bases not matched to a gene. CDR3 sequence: CAISEERGAHGELFF. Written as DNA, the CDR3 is TGTGCCATCAGTGAGGAGCGGGGGGCCCACGGGGAGCTGTTTTTT.

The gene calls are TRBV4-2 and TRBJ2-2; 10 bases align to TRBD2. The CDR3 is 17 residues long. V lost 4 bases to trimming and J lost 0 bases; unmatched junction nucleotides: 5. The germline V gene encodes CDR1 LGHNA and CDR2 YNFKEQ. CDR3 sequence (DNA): TGTGCCAGCAGCCTTAATCTAGCGGGGGCGAACACCGGGGAGCTGTTTTTT. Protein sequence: CASSLNLAGANTGELFF.

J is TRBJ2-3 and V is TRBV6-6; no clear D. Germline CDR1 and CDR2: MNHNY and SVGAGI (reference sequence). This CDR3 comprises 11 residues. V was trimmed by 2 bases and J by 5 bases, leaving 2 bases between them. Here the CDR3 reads CASSYKDTQYF. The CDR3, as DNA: TGTGCCAGCAGTTACAAAGATACGCAGTATTTT.

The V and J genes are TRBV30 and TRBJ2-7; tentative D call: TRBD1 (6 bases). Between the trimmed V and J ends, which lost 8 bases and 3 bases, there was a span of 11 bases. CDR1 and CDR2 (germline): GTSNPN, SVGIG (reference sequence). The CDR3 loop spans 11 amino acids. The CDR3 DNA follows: TGTGCCCTTCAGACAGGCTACGAGCAGTACTTC. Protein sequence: CALQTGYEQYF.

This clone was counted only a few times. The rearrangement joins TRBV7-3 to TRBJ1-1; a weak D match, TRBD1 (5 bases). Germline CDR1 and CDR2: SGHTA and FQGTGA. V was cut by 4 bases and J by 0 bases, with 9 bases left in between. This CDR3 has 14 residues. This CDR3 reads CASSSGPLNTEAFF. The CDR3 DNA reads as TGTGCCAGCAGCTCAGGGCCCTTGAACACTGAAGCTTTCTTT.

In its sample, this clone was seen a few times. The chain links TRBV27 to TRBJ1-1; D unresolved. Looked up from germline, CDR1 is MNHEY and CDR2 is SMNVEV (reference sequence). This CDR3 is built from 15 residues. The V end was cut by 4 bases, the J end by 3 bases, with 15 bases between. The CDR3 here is CASSSLTALHTEAFF. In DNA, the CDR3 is TGTGCCAGCAGTTCCCTAACAGCCCTACACACTGAAGCTTTCTTT.

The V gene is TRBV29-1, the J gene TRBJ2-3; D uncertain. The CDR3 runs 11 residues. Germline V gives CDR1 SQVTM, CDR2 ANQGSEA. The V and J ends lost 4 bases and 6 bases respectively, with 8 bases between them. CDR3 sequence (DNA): TGCAGCGTTGCCGTGGGGGATACGCAGTATTTT. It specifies CSVAVGDTQYF.

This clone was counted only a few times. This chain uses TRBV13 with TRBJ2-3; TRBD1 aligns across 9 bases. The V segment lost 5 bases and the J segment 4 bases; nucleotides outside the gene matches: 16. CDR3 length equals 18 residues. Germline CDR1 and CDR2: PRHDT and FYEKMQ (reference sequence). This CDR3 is CASSSAGTGIQDADTQYF. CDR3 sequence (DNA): TGTGCCAGCAGCAGCGCCGGGACAGGGATCCAGGACGCAGATACGCAGTATTTT.

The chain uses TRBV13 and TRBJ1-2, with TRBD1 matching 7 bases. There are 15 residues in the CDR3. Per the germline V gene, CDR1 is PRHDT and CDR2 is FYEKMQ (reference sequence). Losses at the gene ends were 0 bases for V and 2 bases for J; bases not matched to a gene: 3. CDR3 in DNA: TGTGCCAGCAGCTTAGGGACAGGGAGCAACTATGGCTACACCTTC. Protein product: CASSLGTGSNYGYTF.

Here the CDR3 reads CASSYPRGLAGGTDTQYF. CDR3 bases: TGTGCCAGCAGCTACCCGAGAGGACTAGCGGGGGGGACAGATACGCAGTATTTT. The J gene is TRBJ2-3, the V gene TRBV7-2; 15 bases line up with TRBD2. V was pared by 4 bases and J by 3 bases, with 8 bases of the junction left unmatched. CDR3 length equals 18 residues. Germline loops: CDR1 SGHTA, CDR2 FQGNSA.